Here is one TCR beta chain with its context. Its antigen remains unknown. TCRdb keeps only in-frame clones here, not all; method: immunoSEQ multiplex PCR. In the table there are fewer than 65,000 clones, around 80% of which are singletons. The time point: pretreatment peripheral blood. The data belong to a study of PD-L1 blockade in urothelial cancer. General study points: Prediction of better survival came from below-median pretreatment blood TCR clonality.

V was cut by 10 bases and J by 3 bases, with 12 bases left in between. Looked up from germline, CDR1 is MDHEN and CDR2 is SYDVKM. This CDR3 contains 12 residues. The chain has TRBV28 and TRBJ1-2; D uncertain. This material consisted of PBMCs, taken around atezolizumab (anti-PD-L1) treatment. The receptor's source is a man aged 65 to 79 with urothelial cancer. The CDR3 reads CATLGSDYGYTF. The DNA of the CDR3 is TGTGCCACCTTGGGCAGTGACTATGGCTACACCTTC.